Below are 5 T cell receptor beta chains sequenced from a single sample in a study of blood T cell repertoires in COVID-19 (TCRdb year 2020). Libraries were built with the immunoSEQ multiplex PCR assay. Not all clones reach the TCRdb copy of this immuneACCESS table, which keeps in-frame sequences only. Checked studies attribute under half of the gap to unresolved V genes and leave the rest unexplained. Counted in this sample were more than 150,000 clones; 84% of them appeared once. The ten largest clones represent roughly 8% of the sample. The sequenced sample consisted of PBMCs or T cells enriched from blood (not recorded which). The receptors stem from a woman between 50 and 59 years old who had recovered from COVID-19.

The chain carries TRBV28 and TRBJ1-2; D gene uncertain. Looked up from germline, CDR1 is MDHEN and CDR2 is SYDVKM. V was pared by 6 bases and J by 7 bases, with 12 bases between. There are 12 residues in the CDR3. The CDR3 DNA reads TGTGCCAGCAGCCTACCCCCCCTTGGCTACACCTTC. It encodes CASSLPPLGYTF.

This clone has only one observation. The CDR3 spells CASSSNRGARQPQHF. The CDR3 DNA reads as TGTGCCAGCAGTTCCAACAGGGGGGCGAGGCAGCCCCAGCATTTT. The V gene is TRBV27, the J gene TRBJ1-5, with 8 bases matching TRBD1. The CDR3 is 15 amino acids. V trimming: 4 bases; J trimming: 7 bases; junction bases outside the gene matches: 9. Germline-derived CDR1 and CDR2 are MNHEY and SMNVEV (reference sequence).

The chain couples TRBV7-2 to TRBJ2-7; 7 nucleotides match TRBD2. The CDR3 loop spans 15 amino acids. J gave up 1 base and V 2 bases, and 5 bases lay outside the gene matches. The germline CDR1 and CDR2 sequences are SGHTA and FQGNSA. CDR3 bases: TGTGCCAGCAGCTTATTGGCTAGCGGATCCTACGAGCAGTACTTC. Its protein product is CASSLLASGSYEQYF.

This clone was seen at least ten times. The chain recombines TRBV20-1 with TRBJ1-2; D is unresolved. V dropped 3 bases and J dropped 3 bases, with 14 bases sitting between them. Looked up from germline, CDR1 is DFQATT and CDR2 is SNEGSKA (reference sequence). CDR3 length: 14 amino acids. In DNA, the CDR3 is TGCAGTGCTAGTGGGCGAGGCGGAGACTATGGCTACACCTTC. Amino acids: CSASGRGGDYGYTF.

The rearrangement joins TRBV2 to TRBJ2-2, with TRBD1 identical over 9 bases. Germline CDR1 is SNHLY and CDR2 is FYNNEI. J was trimmed by 3 bases and V by 5 bases; bases with no gene match: 4. This CDR3 spans 15 amino acids. Here the CDR3 DNA reads TGTGCCAGCAGTCTCGGGACAGGGTACACCGGGGAGCTGTTTTTT. This sequence encodes CASSLGTGYTGELFF.